Following are 27 T cell receptor beta chains from one sample sequenced in a study of OX40 agonist ivuxolimab in advanced cancers. Clones were sequenced by immunoSEQ multiplex PCR, and TCRdb holds only the in-frame ones, with some missing. The sample holds around 90,000 clones; approximately 87% are singletons and the top ten take roughly 4%. Source: CD4+ or CD8+ T cells sorted from blood, taken in a trial of the OX40 agonist ivuxolimab. The origin of the receptors is an adult with an advanced solid tumor such as melanoma, head and neck, liver or kidney cancer.

In its sample, this clone was seen once. V is TRBV4-3 and J is TRBJ1-1; possible D gene TRBD1, 5 bases. Germline V gives CDR1 LGHNA, CDR2 YSLEER. Trimming took 0 bases from V and 6 from J, leaving 11 bases between them. The CDR3 consists of 14 residues. The CDR3 region is CASSQDVGVSEAFF. The CDR3 DNA follows: TGCGCCAGCAGCCAAGATGTGGGGGTGTCTGAAGCTTTCTTT.

The CDR3 region is CSVAYRVDGYTF. In DNA form, the CDR3 reads TGCAGCGTTGCGTACAGGGTCGATGGCTACACCTTC. The chain combines TRBV29-1 with TRBJ1-2, with D possibly being TRBD1 (6 bases). Germline assignment: CDR1 SQVTM and CDR2 ANQGSEA. The CDR3 loop spans 12 amino acids. Trimming removed 4 bases at V and 6 bases at J, with 12 bases between.

The V and J genes are TRBV28 and TRBJ2-3; TRBD2 agrees at 9 bases. The CDR3 covers 14 residues. CDR1 is MDHEN, CDR2 SYDVKM, per germline. The V and J ends lost 10 bases and 4 bases, in that order; junction bases with no gene match: 9. Written as DNA, the CDR3 is TGTGCCACCTCCCTTAGCGGGGGCGCAGATACGCAGTATTTT. Its protein product is CATSLSGGADTQYF.

This chain uses TRBV30 with TRBJ2-1; 9 bases are a match to TRBD1. Germline CDR1 GTSNPN, CDR2 SVGIG (reference sequence). V lost 5 bases and J lost 4; bases outside the gene matches: 6. CDR3 length equals 14 residues. In nucleotides, the CDR3 is TGTGCCTGGTCCGGGACAGGGTATTACAATGAGCAGTTCTTC. It is translated as CAWSGTGYYNEQFF.

CDR3 nucleotide sequence: TGTGCCAGCAGCTTAGGTCCGGGAGCAAATTCACCCCTCCACTTT. The encoded protein is CASSLGPGANSPLHF. This chain uses TRBV13 with TRBJ1-6; D is uncertain. CDR1 and CDR2 from the germline V gene are PRHDT and FYEKMQ (reference sequence). Trimming shortened V by 0 bases and J by 7 bases, and 10 bases separated the two germline ends. This CDR3 is 15 amino acids long.

The J gene is TRBJ1-3, the V gene TRBV6-6; D possibly corresponds to TRBD1 (6 bases). The length of the CDR3 is 15 residues. V gave up 7 bases and J gave up 2 bases, with 15 bases separating them. Germline CDR1 and CDR2: MNHNY and SVGAGI (reference sequence). The CDR3 protein is CASNHRQGTGNTIYF. CDR3 nucleotides: TGTGCCAGCAACCACAGGCAGGGGACTGGAAACACCATATATTTT.

This chain joins TRBV2 and TRBJ2-5, with TRBD2 identical over 7 bases. CDR1 is SNHLY, CDR2 FYNNEI, per germline. J was trimmed by 2 bases and V by 7 bases; bases with no gene match: 4. The CDR3 is 13 residues long. CDR3: CASKRAGQETQYF. The CDR3 coding sequence is TGTGCCAGCAAAAGAGCGGGACAAGAGACCCAGTACTTC.

The chain has TRBV21-1 and TRBJ1-2; the table's D call, TRBD1, has no DNA check behind it. TRBV21-1 is a pseudogene. This CDR3 has 15 amino acids. The CDR3 sequence: CASSTLKRGSAGYTF. The CDR3 DNA reads as TGTGCCAGCAGCACACTAAAAAGGGGCTCCGCTGGCTACACCTTC.

V gene TRBV7-2 combines with J gene TRBJ2-7; D uncertain. CDR3 length: 15 residues. V shed 1 base and J shed 0 bases, with 10 bases lying between them. Germline loops: CDR1 SGHTA, CDR2 FQGNSA. The CDR3, as DNA: TGTGCCAGCAGCTTAGACGCAGGAAGCTCCTACGAGCAGTACGTC. Translated, it gives CASSLDAGSSYEQYV.

V usage is TRBV6-1 and J usage is TRBJ1-1; D unclear. Germline CDR1 reads MNHNS; CDR2 reads SASEGT. The V gene lost 4 bases and the J gene lost 0 bases, with 6 bases spanning the gap. There are 13 residues in the CDR3. The CDR3 region has the DNA TGTGCCAGCAGTGTAGAGATGAACACTGAAGCTTTCTTT. It codes for CASSVEMNTEAFF.

The rearrangement joins TRBV6-5 to TRBJ2-3, with D tentatively TRBD2 (6 bases). Trimming stripped 5 bases from V and 6 bases from J, with 12 bases between. The CDR3 totals 13 residues. CDR1 and CDR2 (germline): MNHEY, SVGAGI. CDR3 in DNA: TGTGCCAGCAGTAGACCGGGAGTGGATACGCAGTATTTT. The encoded protein is CASSRPGVDTQYF.

The V and J genes are TRBV5-6 and TRBJ1-5; D perhaps matches TRBD1 (5 bases). V shed 1 base and J shed 3 bases, with 11 bases lying between them. Germline values: CDR1 SGHDT, CDR2 YYEEEE. This CDR3 contains 15 residues. The CDR3 DNA sequence: TGTGCCAGCAGCTTGCAGGGCACCGCCAATCAGCCCCAGCATTTT. It yields the protein CASSLQGTANQPQHF.

The CDR3 reads CASSRTDRAYEQYV. The CDR3 nucleotides read TGTGCCAGCAGCCGAACCGACAGGGCCTACGAGCAGTACGTC. V usage is TRBV6-5 and J usage is TRBJ2-7; TRBD1 matches at 7 bases. The junction had 7 bases not matched to a gene; V was cut back by 6 bases and J by 2 bases. CDR3 length: 14 amino acids. Germline V gene lookup returns CDR1 MNHEY and CDR2 SVGAGI.

The gene calls are TRBV10-2 and TRBJ1-1; possibly TRBD1 for D (6 bases). Germline values: CDR1 WSHSY, CDR2 SAAADI. The CDR3 is 14 amino acids. V was trimmed by 2 bases and J by 4 bases, leaving 11 bases between them. The CDR3 nucleotides are TGCGCCAGCAGTGAGAAAGGGGGGAGCACTGAAGCTTTCTTT. Protein product: CASSEKGGSTEAFF.

This chain links TRBV27 with TRBJ1-2, with unresolved D. Trimming took 6 bases from V and 5 from J, leaving 25 bases between them. The CDR3 is 17 amino acids. CDR1 and CDR2 (germline): MNHEY, SMNVEV (reference sequence). CDR3 nucleotides: TGTGCCAGCAGCCAACGCCGGGAACACAGCATTGTATATGGCTACACCTTC. Amino acids: CASSQRREHSIVYGYTF.

V is TRBV5-4 and J is TRBJ1-5; the D gene is possibly TRBD1 (5 bases). This CDR3 spans 15 amino acids. The V end lost 4 bases, the J end lost 5 bases, and 16 bases lay between the germline ends. Germline assignment: CDR1 SGHNT and CDR2 YYREEE (reference sequence). The CDR3 coding sequence is TGTGCCAGCAGCATGGGTGGAGGGGCAGATCAGCCCCAGCATTTT. It codes for CASSMGGGADQPQHF.

This rearrangement joins TRBV6-1 to TRBJ2-1; 7 bases agree with TRBD1. This CDR3 spans 15 amino acids. Germline V gene data show CDR1 as MNHNS and CDR2 as SASEGT. V shed 1 base, J shed 2 bases, and the junction held 2 bases outside the gene matches. CDR3 sequence (DNA): TGTGCCAGCAGTGAAGATGGGACAGCCTACAATGAGCAGTTCTTC. Residues: CASSEDGTAYNEQFF.

This clone was found once. The CDR3 protein is CASTPTGATEAFF. The CDR3 DNA reads as TGCGCCAGCACCCCGACAGGGGCCACTGAAGCTTTCTTT. The chain carries TRBV5-1 and TRBJ1-1; 8 bases are a match to TRBD1. V gave up 6 bases and J gave up 4 bases; unmatched junction bases: 5. The germline V gene encodes CDR1 SGHRS and CDR2 YFSETQ. The CDR3 totals 13 residues.

V gene TRBV19 combines with J gene TRBJ2-3; D gene uncertain. Looked up from germline, CDR1 is LNHDA and CDR2 is SQIVND (reference sequence). The CDR3 covers 15 residues. Trimming stripped 2 bases from V and 0 bases from J, with 9 bases between. The CDR3 DNA reads TGTGCCAGTAGTATAATAGGTGGGAGCACAGATACGCAGTATTTT. Translated, it gives CASSIIGGSTDTQYF.

The sample holds a few counts of this clone. V and J are TRBV19 and TRBJ2-2; maybe TRBD1 (5 bases). Trimming shortened V by 5 bases and J by 3 bases, and 10 bases separated the two germline ends. The V gene's germline CDR1 is LNHDA and CDR2 SQIVND (reference sequence). This CDR3 spans 14 amino acids. CDR3 DNA: TGTGCCAGTAGTTATTTCAGGGACACCGGGGAGCTGTTTTTT. Amino acid sequence: CASSYFRDTGELFF.

V gene TRBV20-1 combines with J gene TRBJ2-5; a possible D gene is TRBD1 (6 bases). Trimming shortened V by 2 bases and J by 7 bases, and 8 bases separated the two germline ends. The CDR3 totals 11 residues. The germline V gene has CDR1 DFQATT and CDR2 SNEGSKA (reference sequence). CDR3 DNA: TGCAGTGCTAGACAGGGGCTGACCCAGTACTTC. It is translated as CSARQGLTQYF.

This rearrangement joins TRBV5-1 to TRBJ2-5; no firm D call. Germline V gives CDR1 SGHRS, CDR2 YFSETQ. V lost 0 bases to trimming and J lost 5 bases, with 5 bases between them. This CDR3 region has 12 residues. The CDR3 nucleotides are TGCGCCAGCAGCTTGGAGACGGAGACCCAGTACTTC. Its protein product is CASSLETETQYF.

The chain carries TRBV7-3 and TRBJ2-3; D could derive from TRBD1 or TRBD2 (5 bases each). Trimming cost V 4 bases and J 0 bases, with 20 bases left between them. The germline gives CDR1 SGHTA, CDR2 FQGTGA. The CDR3 is made up of 18 amino acids. Here the CDR3 reads CASSSGPQPEKSTDTQYF. The CDR3 bases are TGTGCCAGCAGCTCGGGGCCCCAGCCGGAAAAAAGCACAGATACGCAGTATTTT. Full variable domain (outside the CDR3, taken from reference TRBV7-3 and TRBJ2-3): GAGVSQTPSNKVTEKGKYVELRCDPISGHTALYWYRQSLGQGPEFLIYFQGTGAADDSGLPNDRFFAVRPEGSVSTLKIQRTERGDSAVYLCASSSGPQPEKSTDTQYFGPGTRLTVL.

The chain links TRBV10-2 to TRBJ2-1, with 12 bases fitting TRBD2. Germline CDR1 reads WSHSY; CDR2 reads SAAADI. The V gene end was trimmed by 7 bases and the J gene end by 6 bases; junction bases not matched to a gene: 4. This CDR3 spans 14 amino acids. The CDR3 DNA reads TGCGCCAGCAATACGGGACTAGCGGGCAATGAGCAGTTCTTC. The encoded protein is CASNTGLAGNEQFF.

V usage is TRBV7-2 and J usage is TRBJ2-4; the match to TRBD2 covers 7 bases. This CDR3 is built from 15 residues. With 3 bases clipped from V and 6 bases from J, the junction kept 8 bases outside the gene matches. Per the germline V gene, CDR1 is SGHTA and CDR2 is FQGNSA. DNA for the CDR3: TGTGCCAGCAGCTTTGCGGGAGTTAGTGGAAACATTCAGTACTTC. This encodes CASSFAGVSGNIQYF.

The CDR3 DNA sequence: TGTGCCAGCCTCTTAGGTTACACAGATACGCAGTATTTT. Translated: CASLLGYTDTQYF. The V call is TRBV28, the J call TRBJ2-3; D ambiguous. CDR3 length: 13 amino acids. Germline CDR1 is MDHEN and CDR2 is SYDVKM. Trimming pared 8 bases from V and 2 bases from J, leaving 11 bases between.

The chain carries TRBV30 and TRBJ2-2, with D uncertain. Germline V gene lookup returns CDR1 GTSNPN and CDR2 SVGIG (reference sequence). Trimming removed 0 bases from V and 4 bases from J, with 6 bases in between. The CDR3 is made up of 13 amino acids. For the CDR3, the DNA is TGTGCCTGGAGTGTACAAGCCACCGGGGAGCTGTTTTTT. It is translated as CAWSVQATGELFF.